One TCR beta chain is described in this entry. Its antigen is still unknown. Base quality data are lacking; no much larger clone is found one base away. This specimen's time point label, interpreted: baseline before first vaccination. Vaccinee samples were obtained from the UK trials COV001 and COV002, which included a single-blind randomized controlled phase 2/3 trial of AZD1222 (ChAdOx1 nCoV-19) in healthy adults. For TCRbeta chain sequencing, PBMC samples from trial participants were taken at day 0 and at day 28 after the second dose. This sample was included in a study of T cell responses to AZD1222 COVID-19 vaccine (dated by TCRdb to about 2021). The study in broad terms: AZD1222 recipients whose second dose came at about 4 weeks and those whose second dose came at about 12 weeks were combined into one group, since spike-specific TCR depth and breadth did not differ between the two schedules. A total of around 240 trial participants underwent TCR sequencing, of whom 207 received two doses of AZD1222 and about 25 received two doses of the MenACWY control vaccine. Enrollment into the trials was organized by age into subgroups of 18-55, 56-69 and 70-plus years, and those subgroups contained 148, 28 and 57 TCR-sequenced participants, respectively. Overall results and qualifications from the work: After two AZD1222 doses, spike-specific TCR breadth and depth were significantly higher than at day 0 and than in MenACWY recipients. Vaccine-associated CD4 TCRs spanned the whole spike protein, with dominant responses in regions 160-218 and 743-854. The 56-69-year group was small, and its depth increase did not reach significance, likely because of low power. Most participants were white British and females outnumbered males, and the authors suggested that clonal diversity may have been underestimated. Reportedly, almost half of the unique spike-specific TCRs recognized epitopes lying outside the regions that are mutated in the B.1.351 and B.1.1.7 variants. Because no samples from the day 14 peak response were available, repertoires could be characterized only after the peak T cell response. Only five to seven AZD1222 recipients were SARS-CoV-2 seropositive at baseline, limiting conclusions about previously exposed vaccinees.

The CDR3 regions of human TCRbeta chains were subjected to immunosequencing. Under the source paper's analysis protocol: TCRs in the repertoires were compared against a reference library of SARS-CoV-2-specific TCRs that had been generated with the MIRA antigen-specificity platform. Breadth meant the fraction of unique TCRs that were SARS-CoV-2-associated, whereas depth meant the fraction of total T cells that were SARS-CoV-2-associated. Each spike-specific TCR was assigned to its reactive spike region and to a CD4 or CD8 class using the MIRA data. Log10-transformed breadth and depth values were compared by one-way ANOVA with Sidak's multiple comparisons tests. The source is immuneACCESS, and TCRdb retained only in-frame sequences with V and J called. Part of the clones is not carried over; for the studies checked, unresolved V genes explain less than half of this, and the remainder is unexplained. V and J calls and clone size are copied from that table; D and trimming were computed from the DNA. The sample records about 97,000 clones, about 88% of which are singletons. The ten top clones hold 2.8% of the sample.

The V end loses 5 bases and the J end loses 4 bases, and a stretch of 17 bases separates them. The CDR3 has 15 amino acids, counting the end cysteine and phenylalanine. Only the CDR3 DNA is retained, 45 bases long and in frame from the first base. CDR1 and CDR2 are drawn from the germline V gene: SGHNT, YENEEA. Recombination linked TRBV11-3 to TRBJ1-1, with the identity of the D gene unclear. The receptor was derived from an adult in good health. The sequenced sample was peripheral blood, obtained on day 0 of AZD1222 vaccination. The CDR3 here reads CASSPGPGSTTEAFF. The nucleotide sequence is TGTGCCAGCAGCCCTGGTCCGGGGAGCACCACTGAAGCTTTCTTT.